This TCR beta chain comes out of a study of T cell repertoires in cytomegalovirus infection. TCRdb reprocessed the reads with MiXCR, giving one entry per CDR3 protein. Of roughly 81,000 distinct CDR3 sequences detected, 3% to 4.5% appear once; the ten largest clones hold over 4.5%. CDR3 length: 15 residues. Between the trimmed V and J ends, which lost 6 bases and 3 bases, there was a span of 17 bases. Germline V gene lookup returns CDR1 MNHEY and CDR2 SVGEGT. This clonotype was counted at least ten times. The TCR originated in a human donor in good health (CMV status not recorded). Some clones in this sample may be carry-over from other donors' samples. Sequenced material: PBMCs. The chain combines TRBV6-2 or TRBV6-3 with TRBJ2-5; D not resolved. The CDR3 is CASSPTLGMEETQYF. The CDR3 DNA is TGTGCCAGCAGCCCCACGTTGGGGATGGAAGAGACCCAGTACTTC.